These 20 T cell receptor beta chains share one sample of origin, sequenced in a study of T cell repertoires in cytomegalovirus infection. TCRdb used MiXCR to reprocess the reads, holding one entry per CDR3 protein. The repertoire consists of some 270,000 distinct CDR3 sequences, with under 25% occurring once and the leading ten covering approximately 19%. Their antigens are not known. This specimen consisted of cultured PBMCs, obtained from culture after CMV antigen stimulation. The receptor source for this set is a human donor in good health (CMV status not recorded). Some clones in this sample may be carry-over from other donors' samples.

This CDR3 is CASSPQGTHYGYTF. As DNA, the CDR3 is TGTGCCAGCTCACCTCAGGGAACCCACTATGGCTACACCTTC. This chain links TRBV18 with TRBJ1-2; possibly TRBD1 for D (5 bases). CDR3 length equals 14 residues. V lost 3 bases to trimming and J lost 3 bases, with 11 bases between them. The germline V gene encodes CDR1 KGHSH and CDR2 LQKENI. Full variable domain (rest looked up from reference TRBV18 and TRBJ1-2): NAGVMQNPRHLVRRRGQEARLRCSPMKGHSHVYWYRQLPEEGLKFMVYLQKENIIDESGMPKERFSAEFPKEGPSILRIQQVVRGDSAAYFCASSPQGTHYGYTFGSGTRLTVV.

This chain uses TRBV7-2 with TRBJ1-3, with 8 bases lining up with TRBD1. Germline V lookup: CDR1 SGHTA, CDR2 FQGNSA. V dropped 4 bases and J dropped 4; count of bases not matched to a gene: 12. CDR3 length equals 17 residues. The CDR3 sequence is CASSSRPGQGYGNTIYF. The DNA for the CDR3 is TGTGCCAGCAGCTCGAGACCAGGACAGGGTTACGGAAACACCATATATTTT.

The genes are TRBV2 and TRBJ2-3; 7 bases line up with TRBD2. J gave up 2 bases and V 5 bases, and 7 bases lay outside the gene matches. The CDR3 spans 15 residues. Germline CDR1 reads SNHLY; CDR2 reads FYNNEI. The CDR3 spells CASSSSSGITDTQYF. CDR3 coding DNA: TGTGCCAGCAGTTCGTCTAGCGGAATCACAGATACGCAGTATTTT.

The CDR3 nucleotides read TGTGCCAGCAGCGGTGAGGGTCCCGGGACTAGCGGCACAGATACGCAGTATTTT. Protein sequence: CASSGEGPGTSGTDTQYF. The rearrangement uses TRBV7-9 and TRBJ2-3, with 10 nucleotides matching TRBD2. V was pared by 5 bases and J by 1 base, with 12 bases of the junction left unmatched. Germline V gene lookup returns CDR1 SEHNR and CDR2 FQNEAQ (reference sequence). The CDR3 contains 18 residues.

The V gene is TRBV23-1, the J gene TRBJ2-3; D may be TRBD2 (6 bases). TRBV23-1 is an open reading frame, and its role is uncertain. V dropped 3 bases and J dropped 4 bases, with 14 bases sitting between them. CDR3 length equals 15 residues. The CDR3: CASSHWGEVPDTQYF. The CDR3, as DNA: TGCGCCAGCAGTCATTGGGGGGAGGTCCCAGATACGCAGTATTTT.

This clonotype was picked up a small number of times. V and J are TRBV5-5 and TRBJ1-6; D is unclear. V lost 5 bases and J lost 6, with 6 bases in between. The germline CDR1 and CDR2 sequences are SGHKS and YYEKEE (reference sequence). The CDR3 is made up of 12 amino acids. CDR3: CASRLSNSPLHF. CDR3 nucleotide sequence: TGTGCCAGCAGACTAAGTAATTCACCCCTCCACTTT.

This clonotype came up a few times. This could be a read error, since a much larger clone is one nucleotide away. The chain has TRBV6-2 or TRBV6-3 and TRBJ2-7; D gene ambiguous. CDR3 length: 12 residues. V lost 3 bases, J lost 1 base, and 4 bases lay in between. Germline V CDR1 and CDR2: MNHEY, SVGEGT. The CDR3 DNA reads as TGTGCCAGCAGTTATGAGTCCTACGAGCAGTACTTC. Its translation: CASSYESYEQYF.

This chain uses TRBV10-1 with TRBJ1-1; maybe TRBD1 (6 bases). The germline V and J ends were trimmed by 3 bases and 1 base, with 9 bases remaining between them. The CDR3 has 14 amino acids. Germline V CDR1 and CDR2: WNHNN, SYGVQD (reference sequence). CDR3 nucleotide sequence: TGCGCCAGCAGTGATCAGACAGGGAACACTGAAGCTTTCTTT. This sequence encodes CASSDQTGNTEAFF.

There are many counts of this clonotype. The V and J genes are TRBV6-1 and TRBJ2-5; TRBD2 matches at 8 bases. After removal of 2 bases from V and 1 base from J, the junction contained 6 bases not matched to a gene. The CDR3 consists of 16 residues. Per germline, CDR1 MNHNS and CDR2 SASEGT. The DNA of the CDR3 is TGTGCCAGCAGTGAAATCGGGGGGGGCCCCCAAGAGACCCAGTACTTC. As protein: CASSEIGGGPQETQYF.

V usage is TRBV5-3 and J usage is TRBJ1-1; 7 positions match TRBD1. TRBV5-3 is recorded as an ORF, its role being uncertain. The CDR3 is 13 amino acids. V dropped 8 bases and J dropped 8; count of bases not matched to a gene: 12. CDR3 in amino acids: CASSIGQVGEAFF. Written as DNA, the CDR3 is TGTGCCAGCAGCATTGGACAGGTTGGAGAAGCTTTCTTT.

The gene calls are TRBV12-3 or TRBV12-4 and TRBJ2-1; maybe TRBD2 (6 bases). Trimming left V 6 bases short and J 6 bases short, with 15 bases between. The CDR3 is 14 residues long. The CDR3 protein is CASSPGVAANEQFF. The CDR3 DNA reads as TGTGCCAGCAGCCCGGGGGTAGCGGCCAATGAGCAGTTCTTC.

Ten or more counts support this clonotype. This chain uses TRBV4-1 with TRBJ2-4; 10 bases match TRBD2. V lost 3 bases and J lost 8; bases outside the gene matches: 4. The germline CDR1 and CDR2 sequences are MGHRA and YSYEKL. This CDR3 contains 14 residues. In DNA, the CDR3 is TGCGCCAGCAGCCAGATAGGACTAGCGGACATTCAGTACTTC. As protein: CASSQIGLADIQYF.

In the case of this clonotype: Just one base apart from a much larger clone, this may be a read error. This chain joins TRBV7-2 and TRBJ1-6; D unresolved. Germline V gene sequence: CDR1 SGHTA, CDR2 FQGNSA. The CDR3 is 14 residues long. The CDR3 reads CASSFAAEKSPLQF. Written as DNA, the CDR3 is TGTGCCAGCAGCTTTGCGGCCGAAAAATCACCCCTCCAATTT.

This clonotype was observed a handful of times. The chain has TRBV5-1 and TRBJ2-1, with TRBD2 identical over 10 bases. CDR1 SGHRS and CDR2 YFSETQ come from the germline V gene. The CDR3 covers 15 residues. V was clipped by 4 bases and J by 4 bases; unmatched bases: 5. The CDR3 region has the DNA TGCGCCAGCAGCGCCGGGACTAGCGAATACAATGAGCAGTTCTTC. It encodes CASSAGTSEYNEQFF.

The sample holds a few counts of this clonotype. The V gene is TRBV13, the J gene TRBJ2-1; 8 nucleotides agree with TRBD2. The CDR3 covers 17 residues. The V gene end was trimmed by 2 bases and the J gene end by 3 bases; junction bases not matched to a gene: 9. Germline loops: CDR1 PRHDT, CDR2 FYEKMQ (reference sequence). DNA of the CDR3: TGTGCCAGCAGCTTACGTCCTAGCGGGTTATACTACAATGAGCAGTTCTTC. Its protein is CASSLRPSGLYYNEQFF.

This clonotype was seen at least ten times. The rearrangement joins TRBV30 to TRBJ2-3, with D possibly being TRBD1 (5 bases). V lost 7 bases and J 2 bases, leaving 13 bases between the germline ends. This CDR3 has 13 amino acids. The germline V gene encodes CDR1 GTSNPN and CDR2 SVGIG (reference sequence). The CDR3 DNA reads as TGTGCCTCAACAGGACGATCCACAGATACGCAGTATTTT. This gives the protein CASTGRSTDTQYF.

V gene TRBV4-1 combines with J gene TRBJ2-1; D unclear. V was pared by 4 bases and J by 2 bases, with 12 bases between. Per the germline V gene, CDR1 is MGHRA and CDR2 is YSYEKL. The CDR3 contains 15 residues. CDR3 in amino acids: CASSLGIATYNEQFF. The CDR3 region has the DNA TGCGCCAGCAGCCTAGGTATCGCAACCTACAATGAGCAGTTCTTC.

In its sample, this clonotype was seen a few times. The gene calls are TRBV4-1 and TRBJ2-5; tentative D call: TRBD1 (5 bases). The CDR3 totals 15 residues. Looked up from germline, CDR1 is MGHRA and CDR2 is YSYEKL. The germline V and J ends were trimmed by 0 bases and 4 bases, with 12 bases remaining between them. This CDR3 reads CASSQDMQGRETQYF. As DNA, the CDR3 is TGCGCCAGCAGCCAAGATATGCAGGGTCGAGAGACCCAGTACTTC.

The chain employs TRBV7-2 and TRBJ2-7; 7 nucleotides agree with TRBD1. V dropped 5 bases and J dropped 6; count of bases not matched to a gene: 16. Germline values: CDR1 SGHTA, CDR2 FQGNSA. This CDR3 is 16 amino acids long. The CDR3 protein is CASSTGQTLAFSEQYF. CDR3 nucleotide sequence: TGTGCCAGCAGCACGGGACAGACCCTGGCCTTTAGCGAGCAGTACTTC. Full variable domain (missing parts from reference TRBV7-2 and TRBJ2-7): GAGVSQSPSNKVTEKGKDVELRCDPISGHTALYWYRQSLGQGLEFLIYFQGNSAPDKSGLPSDRFSAERTGGSVSTLTIQRTQQEDSAVYLCASSTGQTLAFSEQYFGPGTRLTVT.

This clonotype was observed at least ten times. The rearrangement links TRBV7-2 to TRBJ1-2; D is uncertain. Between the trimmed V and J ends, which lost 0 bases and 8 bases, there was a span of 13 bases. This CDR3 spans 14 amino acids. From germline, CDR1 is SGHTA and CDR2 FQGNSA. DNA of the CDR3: TGTGCCAGCAGCTTAGCGTCAGGAACTAAAGGCTACACCTTC. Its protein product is CASSLASGTKGYTF. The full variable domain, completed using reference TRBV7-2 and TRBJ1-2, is GAGVSQSPSNKVTEKGKDVELRCDPISGHTALYWYRQSLGQGLEFLIYFQGNSAPDKSGLPSDRFSAERTGGSVSTLTIQRTQQEDSAVYLCASSLASGTKGYTFGSGTRLTVV.